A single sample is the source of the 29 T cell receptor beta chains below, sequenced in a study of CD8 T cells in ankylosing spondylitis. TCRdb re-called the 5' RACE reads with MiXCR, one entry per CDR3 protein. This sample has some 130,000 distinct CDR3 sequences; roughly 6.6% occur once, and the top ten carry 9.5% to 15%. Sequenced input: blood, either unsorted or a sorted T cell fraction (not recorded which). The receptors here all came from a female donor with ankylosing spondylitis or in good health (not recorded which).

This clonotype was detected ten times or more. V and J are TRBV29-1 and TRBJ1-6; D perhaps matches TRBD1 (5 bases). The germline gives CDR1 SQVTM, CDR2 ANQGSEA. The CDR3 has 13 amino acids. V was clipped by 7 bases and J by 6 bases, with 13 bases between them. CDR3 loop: CSARDSPNSPLHF. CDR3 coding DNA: TGCAGCGCTCGCGACAGTCCTAATTCACCCCTCCACTTT. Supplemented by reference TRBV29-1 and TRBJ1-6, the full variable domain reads SAVISQKPSRDICQRGTSLTIQCQVDSQVTMMFWYRQQPGQSLTLIATANQGSEATYESGFVIDKFPISRPNLTFSTLTVSNMSPEDSSIYLCSARDSPNSPLHFGNGTRLTVT.

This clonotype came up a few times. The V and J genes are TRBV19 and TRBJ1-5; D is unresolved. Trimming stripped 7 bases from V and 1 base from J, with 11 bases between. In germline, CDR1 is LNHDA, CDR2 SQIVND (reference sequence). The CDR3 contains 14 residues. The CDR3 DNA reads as TGTGCCAGTACCCTAGGACTGAGCAATCAGCCCCAGCATTTT. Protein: CASTLGLSNQPQHF.

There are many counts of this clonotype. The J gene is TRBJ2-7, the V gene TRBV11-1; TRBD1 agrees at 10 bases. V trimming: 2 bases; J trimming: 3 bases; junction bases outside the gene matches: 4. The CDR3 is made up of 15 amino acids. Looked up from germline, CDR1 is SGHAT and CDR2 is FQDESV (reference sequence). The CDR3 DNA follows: TGTGCCAGCAGCTTATCCGGGACAGGGGTCTACGAGCAGTACTTC. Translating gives CASSLSGTGVYEQYF.

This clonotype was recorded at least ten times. DNA for the CDR3: TGCGCCAGCAGCTCTCAGGGCGCCTATGGCTACACCTTC. As protein: CASSSQGAYGYTF. The chain uses TRBV5-1 and TRBJ1-2, with a tentative D call TRBD1 (5 bases). Looked up from germline, CDR1 is SGHRS and CDR2 is YFSETQ. This CDR3 has 13 amino acids. V lost 3 bases and J lost 4, with 10 bases in between.

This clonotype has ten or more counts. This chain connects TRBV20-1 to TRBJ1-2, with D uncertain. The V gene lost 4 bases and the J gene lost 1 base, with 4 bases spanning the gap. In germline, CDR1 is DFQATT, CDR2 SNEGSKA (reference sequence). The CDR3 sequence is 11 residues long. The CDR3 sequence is CSATDNYGYTF. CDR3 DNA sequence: TGCAGTGCTACAGATAACTATGGCTACACCTTC.

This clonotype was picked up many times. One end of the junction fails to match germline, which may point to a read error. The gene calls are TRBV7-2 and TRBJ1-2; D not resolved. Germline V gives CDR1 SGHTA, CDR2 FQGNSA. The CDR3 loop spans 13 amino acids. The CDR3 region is CASSLPPPLPGAF. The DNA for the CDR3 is TGTGCCAGCAGCTTGCCCCCCCCCCTTCCCGGGGCCTTC.

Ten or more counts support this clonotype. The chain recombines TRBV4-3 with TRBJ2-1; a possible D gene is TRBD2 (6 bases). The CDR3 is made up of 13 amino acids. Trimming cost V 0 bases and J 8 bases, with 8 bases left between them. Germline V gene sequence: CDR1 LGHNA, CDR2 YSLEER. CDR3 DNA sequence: TGCGCCAGCAGCCAAGACAGGGAGGATGAGCAGTTCTTC. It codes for CASSQDREDEQFF.

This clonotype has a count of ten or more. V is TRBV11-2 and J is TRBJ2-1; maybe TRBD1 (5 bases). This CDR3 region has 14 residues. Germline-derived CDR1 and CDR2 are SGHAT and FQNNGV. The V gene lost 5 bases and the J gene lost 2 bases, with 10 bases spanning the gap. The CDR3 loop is CASSPGQAYNEQFF. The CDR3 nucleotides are TGTGCCAGCAGCCCTGGACAAGCCTACAATGAGCAGTTCTTC.

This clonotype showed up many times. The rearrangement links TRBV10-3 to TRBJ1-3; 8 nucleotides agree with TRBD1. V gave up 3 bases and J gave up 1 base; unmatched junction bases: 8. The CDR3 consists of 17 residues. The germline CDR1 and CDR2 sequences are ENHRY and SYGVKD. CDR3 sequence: CAISEGTGIRSGNTIYF. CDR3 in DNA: TGTGCCATCAGTGAAGGGACAGGAATCCGGTCTGGAAACACCATATATTTT.

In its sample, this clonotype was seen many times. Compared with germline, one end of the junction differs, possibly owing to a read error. CDR3 in DNA: TGTGCCAGCGGTTTGACGGGGGGGGTCACAGATACGCAGTATTTT. Protein: CASGLTGGVTDTQYF. The chain recombines TRBV12-3 or TRBV12-4 with TRBJ2-3, with 8 bases identical to TRBD2. This CDR3 has 15 residues.

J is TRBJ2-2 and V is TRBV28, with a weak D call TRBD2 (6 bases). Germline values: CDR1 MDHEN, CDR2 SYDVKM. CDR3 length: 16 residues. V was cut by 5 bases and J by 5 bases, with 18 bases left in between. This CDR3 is CASSGWEASGTGELFF. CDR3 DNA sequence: TGTGCCAGCAGTGGCTGGGAGGCCTCGGGTACCGGGGAGCTGTTTTTT.

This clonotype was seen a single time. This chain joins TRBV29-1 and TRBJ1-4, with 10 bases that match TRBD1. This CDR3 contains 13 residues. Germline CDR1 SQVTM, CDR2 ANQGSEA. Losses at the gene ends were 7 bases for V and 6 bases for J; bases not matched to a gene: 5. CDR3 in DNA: TGCAGCGGTGGGACAGGGGAAGATGAAAAACTGTTTTTT. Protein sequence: CSGGTGEDEKLFF.

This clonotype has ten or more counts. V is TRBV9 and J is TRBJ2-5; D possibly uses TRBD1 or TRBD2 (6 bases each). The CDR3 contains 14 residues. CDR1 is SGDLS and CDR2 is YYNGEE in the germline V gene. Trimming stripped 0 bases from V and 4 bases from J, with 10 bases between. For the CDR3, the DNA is TGTGCCAGCAGCGTAGAGGGGGGCGGAGAGACCCAGTACTTC. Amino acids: CASSVEGGGETQYF.

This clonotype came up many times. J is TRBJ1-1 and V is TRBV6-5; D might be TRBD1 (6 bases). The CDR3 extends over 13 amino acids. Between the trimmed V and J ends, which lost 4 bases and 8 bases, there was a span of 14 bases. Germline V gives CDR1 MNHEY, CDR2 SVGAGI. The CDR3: CASSFPGGSEAFF. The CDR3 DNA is TGTGCCAGCAGTTTTCCCGGGGGCTCAGAAGCTTTCTTT.

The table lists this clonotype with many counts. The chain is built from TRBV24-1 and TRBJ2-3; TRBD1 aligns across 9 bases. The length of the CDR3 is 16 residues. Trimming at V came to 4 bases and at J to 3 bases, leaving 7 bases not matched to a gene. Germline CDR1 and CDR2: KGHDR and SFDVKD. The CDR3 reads CATSEAGTGRTDTQYF. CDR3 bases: TGTGCCACCAGTGAAGCCGGGACAGGGCGGACAGATACGCAGTATTTT.

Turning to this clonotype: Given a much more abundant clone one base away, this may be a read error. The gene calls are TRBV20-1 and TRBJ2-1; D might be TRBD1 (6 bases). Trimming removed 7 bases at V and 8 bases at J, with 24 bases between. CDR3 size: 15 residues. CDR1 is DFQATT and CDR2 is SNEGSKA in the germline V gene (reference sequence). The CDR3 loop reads CSVSFPKHRADEQFF. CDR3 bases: TGCAGTGTATCTTTTCCCAAACACAGGGCTGATGAGCAGTTCTTC.

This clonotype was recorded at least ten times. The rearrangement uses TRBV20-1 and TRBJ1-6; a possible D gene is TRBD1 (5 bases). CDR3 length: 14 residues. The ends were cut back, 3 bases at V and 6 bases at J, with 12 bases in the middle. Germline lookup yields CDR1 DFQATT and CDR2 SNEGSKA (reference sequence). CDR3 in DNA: TGCAGTGCTAGTAGGACCCAGGGTAATTCACCCCTCCACTTT. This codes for CSASRTQGNSPLHF.

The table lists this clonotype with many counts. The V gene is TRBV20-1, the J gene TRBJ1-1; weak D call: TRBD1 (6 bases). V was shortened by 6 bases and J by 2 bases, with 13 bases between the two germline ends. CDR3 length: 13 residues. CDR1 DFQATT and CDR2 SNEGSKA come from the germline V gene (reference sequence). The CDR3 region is CSAPGTLNTEAFF. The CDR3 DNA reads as TGCAGTGCCCCCGGGACACTAAACACTGAAGCTTTCTTT.

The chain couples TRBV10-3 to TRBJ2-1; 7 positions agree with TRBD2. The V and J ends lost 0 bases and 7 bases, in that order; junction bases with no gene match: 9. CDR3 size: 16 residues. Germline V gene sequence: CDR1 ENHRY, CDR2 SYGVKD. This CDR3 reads CAISESPAVGGNEQFF. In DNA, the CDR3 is TGTGCCATCAGTGAGTCTCCAGCGGTGGGAGGGAATGAGCAGTTCTTC.

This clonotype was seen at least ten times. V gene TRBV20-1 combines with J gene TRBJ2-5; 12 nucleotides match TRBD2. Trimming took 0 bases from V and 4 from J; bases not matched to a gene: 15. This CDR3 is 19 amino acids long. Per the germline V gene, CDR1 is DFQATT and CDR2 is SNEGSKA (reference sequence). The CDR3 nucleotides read TGCAGTGCTAGAGATTGGGGGTCTAGCGGGGGGGGTTCGTCAGAGACCCAGTACTTC. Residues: CSARDWGSSGGGSSETQYF.

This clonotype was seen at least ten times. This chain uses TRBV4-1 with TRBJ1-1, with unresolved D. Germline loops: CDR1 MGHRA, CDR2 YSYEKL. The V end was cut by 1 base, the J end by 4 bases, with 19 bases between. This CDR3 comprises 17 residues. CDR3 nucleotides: TGCGCCAGCAGCCAAGGGTTGACCCCCCTCGGGGTCACTGAAGCTTTCTTT. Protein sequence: CASSQGLTPLGVTEAFF.

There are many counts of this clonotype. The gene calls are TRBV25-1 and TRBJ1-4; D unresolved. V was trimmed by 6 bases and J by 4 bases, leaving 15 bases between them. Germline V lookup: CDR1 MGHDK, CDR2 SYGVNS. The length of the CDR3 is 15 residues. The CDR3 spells CASSPVAGLNEKLFF. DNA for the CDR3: TGTGCCAGCAGCCCGGTAGCAGGCCTTAATGAAAAACTGTTTTTT.

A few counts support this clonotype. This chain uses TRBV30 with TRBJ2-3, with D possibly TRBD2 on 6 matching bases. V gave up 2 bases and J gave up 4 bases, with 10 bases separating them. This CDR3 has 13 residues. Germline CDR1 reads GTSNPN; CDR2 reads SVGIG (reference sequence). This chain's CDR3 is CAWSMEGADTQYF. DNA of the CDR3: TGTGCCTGGAGTATGGAGGGCGCAGATACGCAGTATTTT. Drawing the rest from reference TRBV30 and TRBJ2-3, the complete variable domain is SQTIHQWPATLVQPVGSPLSLECTVEGTSNPNLYWYRQAAGRGLQLLFYSVGIGQISSEVPQNLSASRPQDRQFILSSKKLLLSDSGFYLCAWSMEGADTQYFGPGTRLTVL.

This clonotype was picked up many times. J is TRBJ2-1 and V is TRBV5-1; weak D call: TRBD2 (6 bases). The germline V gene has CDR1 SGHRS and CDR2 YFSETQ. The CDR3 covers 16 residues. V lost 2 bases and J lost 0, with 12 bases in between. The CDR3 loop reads CASSFSGINSYNEQFF. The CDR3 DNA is TGCGCCAGCAGCTTTAGCGGAATTAACTCCTACAATGAGCAGTTCTTC.

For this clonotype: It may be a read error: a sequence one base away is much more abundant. This chain's CDR3 is CARSRGGTSYNEQFF. In DNA, the CDR3 is TGTGCCCGCAGCCGAGGGGGGACCTCCTACAATGAGCAGTTCTTC. The chain carries TRBV5-5 and TRBJ2-1; D is perhaps TRBD1 or TRBD2 (6 bases each). In germline, CDR1 is SGHKS, CDR2 YYEKEE (reference sequence). The CDR3 is 15 residues long.

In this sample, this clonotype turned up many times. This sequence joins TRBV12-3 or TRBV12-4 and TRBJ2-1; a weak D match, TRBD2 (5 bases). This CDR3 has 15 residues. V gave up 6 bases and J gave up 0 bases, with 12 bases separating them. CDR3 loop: CASRLSGSSYNEQFF. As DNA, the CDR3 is TGTGCCAGCAGACTCAGCGGCAGCTCCTACAATGAGCAGTTCTTC.

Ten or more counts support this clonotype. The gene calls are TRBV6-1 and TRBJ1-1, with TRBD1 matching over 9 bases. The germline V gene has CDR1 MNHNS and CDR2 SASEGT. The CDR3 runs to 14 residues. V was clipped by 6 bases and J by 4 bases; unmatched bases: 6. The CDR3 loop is CASRPGQGSTEAFF. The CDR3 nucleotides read TGTGCCAGCAGACCCGGACAGGGGTCCACTGAAGCTTTCTTT.

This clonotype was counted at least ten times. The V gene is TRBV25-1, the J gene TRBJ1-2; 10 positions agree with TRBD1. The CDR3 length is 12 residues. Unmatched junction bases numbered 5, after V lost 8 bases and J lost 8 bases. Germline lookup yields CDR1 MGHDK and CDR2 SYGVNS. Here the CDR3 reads CASWDRGRGYTF. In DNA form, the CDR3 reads TGTGCCAGCTGGGACAGGGGACGGGGCTACACCTTC.

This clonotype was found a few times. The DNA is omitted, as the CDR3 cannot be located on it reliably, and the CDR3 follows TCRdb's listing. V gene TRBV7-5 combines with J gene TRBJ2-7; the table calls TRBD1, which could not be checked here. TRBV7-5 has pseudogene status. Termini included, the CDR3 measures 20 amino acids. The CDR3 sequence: CISVPEAIHIDRGHSYEQYF.